Listed below are T cell receptor beta chains from one sample, sequenced in a study of blood T cell repertoires in COVID-19. This table comes from immunoSEQ multiplex PCR, and its TCRdb copy is limited to in-frame clones, with some not included. The data show over 300,000 clones, 89% seen once. The source material was PBMCs or T cells enriched from blood (not recorded which). Receptors originate from a woman aged 40 to 50 who had recovered from COVID-19. The CDR3 runs from the conserved cysteine through the conserved F or W. D genes are given only for firm matches. Clone size is shown for a subset of rows, as once, few, many or a class of expanded clone.

V gene	D gene	J gene	clone size	CDR3 DNA	CDR3 protein
TRBV7-2	-	TRBJ1-5	once	TGTGCCAGCAGCTTAGCGAGAGGGAATAGCAATCAGCCCCAGCATTTT	CASSLARGNSNQPQHF
TRBV9	TRBD1	TRBJ1-2	-	TGTGCCAGCAGCGTAGGCCCCGGCAGGGGGGACTATGGCTACACCTTC	CASSVGPGRGDYGYTF
TRBV24-1	TRBD2	TRBJ2-1	-	TGTGCCACCAGTGACTCCACTAGCGGGGTATCCTCCTACAATGAGCAGTTCTTC	CATSDSTSGVSSYNEQFF
TRBV19	TRBD1	TRBJ1-2	-	TGTGCCAGTAGTAGGGACAGCAACTATGGCTACACCTTC	CASSRDSNYGYTF
TRBV7-2	-	TRBJ1-1	-	TGTGCCAGCAGCTTAAGGGGCTCCCCAGGGGAGGGCACTGAAGCTTTCTTT	CASSLRGSPGEGTEAFF
TRBV7-9	TRBD2	TRBJ2-1	-	TGTGCCAGCAGCTCCTTTTCGGGAGGGAGCAATGAGCAGTTCTTC	CASSSFSGGSNEQFF
TRBV28	-	TRBJ1-2	-	TGTGCCAGCAGTTTCATCGAGGAGGGAGCTGGCTACACCTTC	CASSFIEEGAGYTF
TRBV10-2	TRBD2	TRBJ2-3	-	TGCGCCAGCAGTGTCCTAGCGGAGGGAGGGAGGGGAGATACGCAGTATTTT	CASSVLAEGGRGDTQYF
TRBV14	-	TRBJ2-5	-	TGTGCCAGCACCCCGAGAGAGACCCAGTACTTC	CASTPRETQYF
TRBV6-2/TRBV6-3	-	TRBJ2-5	-	TGTGCCAGCAGTCAAGGACAGCTCACCCCCGGTCGGGAGACCCAGTACTTC	CASSQGQLTPGRETQYF
TRBV30	TRBD2	TRBJ2-3	-	TGTGCCTGGAGGGCAGGCCTAGCGGGAGTGCATTTT	CAWRAGLAGVHF
TRBV5-5	-	TRBJ2-5	-	TGTGCCAGCAGCCTGGACGGGGACCAAGAGACCCAGTACTTC	CASSLDGDQETQYF
TRBV3-1/TRBV3-2	-	TRBJ2-7	-	TGTGCCAGCAGCCTTTCTCCGGGACTCTCCTACGAGCAGTACTTC	CASSLSPGLSYEQYF
TRBV7-2	-	TRBJ2-7	-	TGTGCCAGCAGCTTCGCGGCTACCTACGAGCAGTACTTC	CASSFAATYEQYF
TRBV18	TRBD2	TRBJ2-7	-	TGTGCCAGCTCCCCACGACTAGCGTTCGAGCAGTACTTC	CASSPRLAFEQYF
TRBV24-1	-	TRBJ2-2	-	TGTGCCACCAAACCGACGGGGGAGGTTGACGGGGAGCTGTTTTTT	CATKPTGEVDGELFF
TRBV2	-	TRBJ1-1	-	TGTGCCAGCAGTATTAAGGCAGGTGCTATGAACACTGAAGCTTTCTTT	CASSIKAGAMNTEAFF
TRBV6-2/TRBV6-3	TRBD2	TRBJ2-5	-	TGTGCCAGCAGTTACGGGGGTCTAGCGGTCCAAGAGACCCAGTACTTC	CASSYGGLAVQETQYF
TRBV5-1	TRBD2	TRBJ2-3	-	TGCGCCAGCAGCTTGGGGCTAGCGGGAGGCGGCACAGATACGCAGTATTTT	CASSLGLAGGGTDTQYF
TRBV28	TRBD2	TRBJ2-7	-	TGTGCCTCGACTAGCGGCTCCTACGAGCAGTACTTC	CASTSGSYEQYF
TRBV30	-	TRBJ1-4	once	TGTGCCTGGAGTGTGAGAGGGCCTGGGGAAAAACTGTTTTTT	CAWSVRGPGEKLFF
TRBV19	TRBD1	TRBJ1-6	-	TGTGCCAGTAGTCCGTCGGGACAGGGGCCGACGGTTTCACCCCTCCACTTT	CASSPSGQGPTVSPLHF
TRBV5-1	TRBD1	TRBJ2-5	-	TGCGCCAGCAGCTTGGGGACAGGGAGAGAGACCCAGTACTTC	CASSLGTGRETQYF
TRBV28	-	TRBJ2-7	-	TGTGCCAGCAGTGGGGGCTGGGTTCAGCAGTACTTC	CASSGGWVQQYF
TRBV10-3	-	TRBJ2-1	-	TGTGCCATCAGTGCGACGGACAGTTCCTACAATGAGCAGTTCTTC	CAISATDSSYNEQFF
TRBV25-1	TRBD2	TRBJ2-1	few	TGTGCCAGCAGTGACTGGGGTAGGGGACTAGAGGGTACAGAACAGTTCTTC	CASSDWGRGLEGTEQFF
TRBV7-3	-	TRBJ2-1	-	TGTGCCAGCAGCTTAAACGGGAATGAGCAGTTCTTC	CASSLNGNEQFF
TRBV27	TRBD1	TRBJ2-1	once	TGTGCCAGCAGTTTGAGAGCGGACAGGCGTATCAATGAGCAGTTCTTC	CASSLRADRRINEQFF
TRBV11-2	TRBD1	TRBJ2-7	-	TGTGCCAGCAGCTCAGGACAGGGGGCGGACGAGCAGTACTTC	CASSSGQGADEQYF
TRBV2	-	TRBJ1-1	-	TGTGCCAGCAGCGCCGACATGAACACTGAAGCTTTCTTT	CASSADMNTEAFF
TRBV9	TRBD2	TRBJ2-1	-	TGTGCCAGCAGCGTGGCAATAGCGGGAGGACGCGGCTACAATGAGCAGTTCTTC	CASSVAIAGGRGYNEQFF
TRBV25-1	-	TRBJ1-6	-	TGTGCCAGCAAAGAGTGGGAGGAGACCTCACCCCTCCACTTT	CASKEWEETSPLHF
TRBV7-8	TRBD2	TRBJ2-5	-	TGTGCCAGCAGCTTCCGCGGGACTAGGGAGGAGACCCAGTACTTC	CASSFRGTREETQYF
TRBV10-2	-	TRBJ2-1	-	TGCGCCAGCACCACAAAACAGGGCGGCCCCTACAATGAGCAGTTCTTC	CASTTKQGGPYNEQFF
TRBV15	TRBD1	TRBJ1-2	-	TGTGCCACCAGCACCCGGGACAGTATCTATGGCTACACCTTC	CATSTRDSIYGYTF
TRBV19	-	TRBJ1-1	-	TGTGCCAGTACCGGGGGGACCGGGGGACGTAGAGGAATGAACACTGAAGCTTTCTTT	CASTGGTGGRRGMNTEAFF
TRBV6-2/TRBV6-3	-	TRBJ1-2	-	TGTGCCAGCAGCCTGAGGGGAGGGGCTGGCTATGGCTACACCTTC	CASSLRGGAGYGYTF
TRBV5-6	-	TRBJ1-1	-	TGTGCCAGCATCCCTTGGGGGGGCTACACTGAAGCTTTCTTT	CASIPWGGYTEAFF
TRBV27	-	TRBJ1-2	-	TGTGCCAGCAGTCAAAGCGGCTCCTATGGCTACACCTTC	CASSQSGSYGYTF
TRBV24-1	TRBD1	TRBJ1-5	-	TGTGCCACCAGTACCGGGACAGGGGGTGGCAATCAGCCCCAGCATTTT	CATSTGTGGGNQPQHF
TRBV7-9	-	TRBJ2-5	-	TGTGCCAGCAGCACAGCTGGGTCTCAAGAGACCCAGTACTTC	CASSTAGSQETQYF
TRBV5-6	-	TRBJ1-2	once	TGTGCCAGCAGCTTTAATACAGGGAGGGCCGCATCCACCATATATGGCTACACCTTC	CASSFNTGRAASTIYGYTF
TRBV24-1	-	TRBJ2-7	-	TGTGCCACCAGTGATGGACAGACTTACGAGCAGTACTTC	CATSDGQTYEQYF
TRBV4-1	-	TRBJ1-5	-	TGCGCCAGCAGCCAAGAAACGAGTTGGCAGCCCCAGCATTTT	CASSQETSWQPQHF
TRBV6-5	-	TRBJ1-1	-	TGTGCCAGCAGTTACGGGCAGTCGAACACTGAAGCTTTCTTT	CASSYGQSNTEAFF
TRBV7-8	TRBD1	TRBJ2-7	-	TGTGCCAGCAGCGTGGACAGGTTGACCTACGAGCAGTACTTC	CASSVDRLTYEQYF
TRBV12-5	-	TRBJ1-1	-	TGTGCTAGTGGTTTGGCCCCGGGGGCTGAAGCTTTCTTT	CASGLAPGAEAFF